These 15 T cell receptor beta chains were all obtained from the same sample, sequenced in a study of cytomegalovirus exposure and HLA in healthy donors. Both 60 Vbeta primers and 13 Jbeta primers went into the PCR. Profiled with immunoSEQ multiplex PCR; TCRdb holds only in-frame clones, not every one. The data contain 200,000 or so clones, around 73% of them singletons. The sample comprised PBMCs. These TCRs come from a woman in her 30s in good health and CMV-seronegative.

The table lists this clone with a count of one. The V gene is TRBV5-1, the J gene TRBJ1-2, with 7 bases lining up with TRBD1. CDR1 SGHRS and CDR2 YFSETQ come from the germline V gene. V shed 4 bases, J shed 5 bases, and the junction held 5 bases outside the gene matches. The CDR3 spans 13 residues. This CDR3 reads CASSGQQGYGYTF. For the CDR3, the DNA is TGCGCCAGCAGCGGGCAACAGGGGTATGGCTACACCTTC. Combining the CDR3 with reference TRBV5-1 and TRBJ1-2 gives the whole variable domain KAGVTQTPRYLIKTRGQQVTLSCSPISGHRSVSWYQQTPGQGLQFLFEYFSETQRNKGNFPGRFSGRQFSNSRSEMNVSTLELGDSALYLCASSGQQGYGYTFGSGTRLTVV.

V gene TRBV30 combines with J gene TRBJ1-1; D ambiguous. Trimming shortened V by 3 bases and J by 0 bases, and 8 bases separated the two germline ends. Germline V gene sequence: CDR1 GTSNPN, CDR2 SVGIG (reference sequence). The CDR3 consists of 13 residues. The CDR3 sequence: CAWRSVVNTEAFF. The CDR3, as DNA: TGTGCCTGGAGAAGCGTGGTGAACACTGAAGCTTTCTTT.

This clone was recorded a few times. Written as DNA, the CDR3 is TGTGCCAGCAGGCGAACAGGGGGCGCGCGAACCGGGGAGCTGTTTTTT. This encodes CASRRTGGARTGELFF. This rearrangement joins TRBV6-6 to TRBJ2-2; 9 bases agree with TRBD1. The CDR3 loop spans 16 amino acids. With 6 bases clipped from V and 5 bases from J, the junction kept 10 bases outside the gene matches. Germline-derived CDR1 and CDR2 are MNHNY and SVGAGI (reference sequence).

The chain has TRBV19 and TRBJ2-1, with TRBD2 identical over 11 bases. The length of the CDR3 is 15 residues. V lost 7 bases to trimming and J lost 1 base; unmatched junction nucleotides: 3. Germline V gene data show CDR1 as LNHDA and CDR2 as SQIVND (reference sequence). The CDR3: CASNLAGGSYNEQFF. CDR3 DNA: TGTGCCAGTAACCTAGCGGGAGGTTCCTACAATGAGCAGTTCTTC.

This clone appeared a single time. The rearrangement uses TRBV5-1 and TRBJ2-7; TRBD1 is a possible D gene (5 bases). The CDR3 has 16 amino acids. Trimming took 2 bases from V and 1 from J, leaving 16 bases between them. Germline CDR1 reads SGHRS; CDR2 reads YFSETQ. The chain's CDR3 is CASSFIADKGSYEQYF. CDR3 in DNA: TGCGCCAGCAGCTTCATTGCGGACAAGGGGTCCTACGAGCAGTACTTC.

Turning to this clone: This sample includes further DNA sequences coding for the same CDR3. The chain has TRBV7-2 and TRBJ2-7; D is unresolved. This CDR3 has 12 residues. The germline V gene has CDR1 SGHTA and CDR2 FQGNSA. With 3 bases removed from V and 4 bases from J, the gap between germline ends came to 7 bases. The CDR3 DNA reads TGTGCCAGCAGCTTTTCTCGGTACGAGCAGTACTTC. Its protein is CASSFSRYEQYF.

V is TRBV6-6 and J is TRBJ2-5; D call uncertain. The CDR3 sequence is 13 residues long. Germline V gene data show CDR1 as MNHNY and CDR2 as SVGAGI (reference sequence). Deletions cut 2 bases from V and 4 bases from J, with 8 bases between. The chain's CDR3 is CASSYQYRETQYF. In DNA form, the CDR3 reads TGTGCCAGCAGTTACCAATACAGAGAGACCCAGTACTTC.

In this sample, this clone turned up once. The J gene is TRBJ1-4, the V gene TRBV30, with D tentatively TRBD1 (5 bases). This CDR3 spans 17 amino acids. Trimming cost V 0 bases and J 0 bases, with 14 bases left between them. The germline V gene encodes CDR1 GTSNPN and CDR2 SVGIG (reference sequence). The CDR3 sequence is CAWSVPLLGPTNEKLFF. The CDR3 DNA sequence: TGTGCCTGGAGTGTACCCCTTTTGGGGCCAACTAATGAAAAACTGTTTTTT. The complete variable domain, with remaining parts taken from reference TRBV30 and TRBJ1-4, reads SQTIHQWPATLVQPVGSPLSLECTVEGTSNPNLYWYRQAAGRGLQLLFYSVGIGQISSEVPQNLSASRPQDRQFILSSKKLLLSDSGFYLCAWSVPLLGPTNEKLFFGSGTQLSVL.

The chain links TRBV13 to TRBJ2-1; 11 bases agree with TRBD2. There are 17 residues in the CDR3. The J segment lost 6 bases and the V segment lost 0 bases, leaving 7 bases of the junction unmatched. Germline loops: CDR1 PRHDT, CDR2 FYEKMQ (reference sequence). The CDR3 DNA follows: TGTGCCAGCAGCTTAGGGTTTAGCGGGGGGGCTGCCAATGAGCAGTTCTTC. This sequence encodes CASSLGFSGGAANEQFF. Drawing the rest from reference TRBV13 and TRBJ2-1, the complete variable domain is AAGVIQSPRHLIKEKRETATLKCYPIPRHDTVYWYQQGPGQDPQFLISFYEKMQSDKGSIPDRFSAQQFSDYHSELNMSSLELGDSALYFCASSLGFSGGAANEQFFGPGTRLTVL.

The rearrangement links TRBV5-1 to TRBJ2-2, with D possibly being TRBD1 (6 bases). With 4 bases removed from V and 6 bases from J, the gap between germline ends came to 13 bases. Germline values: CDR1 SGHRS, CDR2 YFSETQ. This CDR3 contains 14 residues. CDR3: CASSRGGPAGELFF. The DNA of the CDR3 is TGCGCCAGCAGCCGAGGGGGTCCCGCCGGGGAGCTGTTTTTT.

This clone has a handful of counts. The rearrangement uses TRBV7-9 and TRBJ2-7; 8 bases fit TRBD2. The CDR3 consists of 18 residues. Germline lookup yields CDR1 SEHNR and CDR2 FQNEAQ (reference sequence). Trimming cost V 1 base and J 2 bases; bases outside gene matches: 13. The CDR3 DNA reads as TGTGCCAGCAGCTTAGGAATGATTCCTAGCGGGCCTACCTACGAGCAGTACTTC. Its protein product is CASSLGMIPSGPTYEQYF.

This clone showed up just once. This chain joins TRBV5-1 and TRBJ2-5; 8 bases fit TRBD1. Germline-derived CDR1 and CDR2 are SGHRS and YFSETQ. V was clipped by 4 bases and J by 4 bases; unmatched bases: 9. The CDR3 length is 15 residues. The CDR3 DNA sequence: TGCGCCAGCAGCCCTCAGGGGGCAGGGATAGAGACCCAGTACTTC. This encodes CASSPQGAGIETQYF.

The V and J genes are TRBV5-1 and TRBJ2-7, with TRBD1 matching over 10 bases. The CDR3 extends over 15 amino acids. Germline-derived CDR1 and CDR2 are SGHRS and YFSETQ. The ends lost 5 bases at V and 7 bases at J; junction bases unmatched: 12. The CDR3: CASSSGTGVVKEQYF. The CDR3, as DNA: TGCGCCAGCAGTTCCGGGACAGGGGTAGTAAAAGAGCAGTACTTC.

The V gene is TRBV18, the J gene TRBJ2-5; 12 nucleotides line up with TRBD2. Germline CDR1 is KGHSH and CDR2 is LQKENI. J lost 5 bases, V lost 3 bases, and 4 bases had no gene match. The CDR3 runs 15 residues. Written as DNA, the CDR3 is TGTGCCAGCTCACCCCTAGCGGGGGGGCGGGAGACCCAGTACTTC. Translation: CASSPLAGGRETQYF. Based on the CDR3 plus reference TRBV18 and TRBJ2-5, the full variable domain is NAGVMQNPRHLVRRRGQEARLRCSPMKGHSHVYWYRQLPEEGLKFMVYLQKENIIDESGMPKERFSAEFPKEGPSILRIQQVVRGDSAAYFCASSPLAGGRETQYFGPGTRLLVL.

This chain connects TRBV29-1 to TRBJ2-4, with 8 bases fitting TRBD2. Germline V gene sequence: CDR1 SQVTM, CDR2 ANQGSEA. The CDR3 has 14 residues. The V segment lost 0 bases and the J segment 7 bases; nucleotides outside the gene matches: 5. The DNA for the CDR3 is TGCAGCGTTGAAGATACGGGGGGGGAGAACATTCAGTACTTC. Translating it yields CSVEDTGGENIQYF.